The rows below give T cell receptor beta chains drawn from one sample of a study of blood T cell repertoires in COVID-19. Sequencing used immunoSEQ multiplex PCR; TCRdb keeps in-frame clones, though not all of them. The sample contains about 230,000 clones, roughly 83% of which appear only once. Sample: peripheral blood. All receptors come from a woman in her 70s with active or convalescent COVID-19. CDR3s include the opening cysteine and the closing phenylalanine or tryptophan. Fields, in order: V gene, clone size, J gene, D gene, CDR3 protein, CDR3 DNA. D genes are given only for firm matches. Clone size is shown for a subset of rows, as once, few, many or a class of expanded clone.

v_gene: TRBV9
abundance: NA
j_gene: TRBJ1-3
d_gene: NA
CDR3aa: CASAAGGNTIYF
CDR3nt: TGTGCCAGCGCCGCGGGGGGAAACACCATATATTTT

v_gene: TRBV5-5
abundance: once
j_gene: TRBJ2-5
d_gene: NA
CDR3aa: CASSRYQETQYF
CDR3nt: TGTGCCAGCAGCCGGTACCAAGAGACCCAGTACTTC

v_gene: TRBV30
abundance: NA
j_gene: TRBJ2-1
d_gene: TRBD1
CDR3aa: CAWNTGANNEQFF
CDR3nt: TGTGCCTGGAATACAGGGGCCAACAATGAGCAGTTCTTC

v_gene: TRBV28
abundance: NA
j_gene: TRBJ2-1
d_gene: NA
CDR3aa: CASSLGAGRQPYNEQFF
CDR3nt: TGTGCCAGCAGTTTAGGGGCGGGGCGACAACCTTACAATGAGCAGTTCTTC

v_gene: TRBV2
abundance: NA
j_gene: TRBJ2-7
d_gene: TRBD1
CDR3aa: CASRQGTATYEQYF
CDR3nt: TGTGCCAGTCGACAGGGCACGGCTACTTACGAGCAGTACTTC

v_gene: TRBV13
abundance: NA
j_gene: TRBJ2-5
d_gene: TRBD2
CDR3aa: CASSLGQAGGRTQYF
CDR3nt: TGTGCCAGCAGCTTAGGCCAGGCGGGGGGGAGGACCCAGTACTTC

v_gene: TRBV27
abundance: NA
j_gene: TRBJ1-3
d_gene: NA
CDR3aa: CASSPGQGNTIYF
CDR3nt: TGTGCCAGCAGTCCCGGACAGGGAAACACCATATATTTT

v_gene: TRBV6-6
abundance: NA
j_gene: TRBJ2-7
d_gene: NA
CDR3aa: CASSPQTYEQYF
CDR3nt: TGTGCCAGCAGTCCCCAGACCTACGAGCAGTACTTC

v_gene: TRBV11-3
abundance: NA
j_gene: TRBJ2-1
d_gene: TRBD1
CDR3aa: CASSLEDRDEQFF
CDR3nt: TGTGCCAGCAGCTTAGAAGACAGGGACGAGCAGTTCTTC

v_gene: TRBV9
abundance: NA
j_gene: TRBJ1-2
d_gene: NA
CDR3aa: CASSPRIGSANYGYTF
CDR3nt: TGTGCCAGCAGCCCCAGGATTGGATCTGCGAACTATGGCTACACCTTC

v_gene: TRBV6-4
abundance: NA
j_gene: TRBJ2-1
d_gene: TRBD2
CDR3aa: CASSDPLLAGEQFF
CDR3nt: TGTGCCAGCAGTGACCCACTACTAGCGGGGGAGCAGTTCTTC

v_gene: TRBV6-5
abundance: NA
j_gene: TRBJ2-7
d_gene: NA
CDR3aa: CASMLRESEQYF
CDR3nt: TGTGCCAGCATGTTAAGGGAGAGCGAGCAGTACTTC

v_gene: TRBV18
abundance: NA
j_gene: TRBJ1-2
d_gene: TRBD1
CDR3aa: CASSQVQGEANYGYTF
CDR3nt: TGTGCCAGCTCACAGGTCCAGGGGGAAGCTAACTATGGCTACACCTTC

v_gene: TRBV5-1
abundance: NA
j_gene: TRBJ2-7
d_gene: TRBD1
CDR3aa: CASSLIGQAADF
CDR3nt: TGCGCCAGCAGCCTCATAGGACAGGCGGCGGACTTC